The TCR beta chain described here comes from a study of T cells in Graves' hyperthyroidism and ophthalmopathy. Using RNA transcripts as the source, TCR beta CDR3 regions were amplified. An initial round of RT-PCR targeting the TCR CDR3 relied on the HTBI primer set. TCRdb redid the calling of the multiplex PCR reads with MiXCR, one entry per CDR3 protein. The sample holds roughly 580,000 distinct CDR3 sequences; about half are singletons and the top ten take 8% to 8.5%. The authors deemed Graves' hyperthyroidism stable absent ophthalmopathy progression within 18 months. Exclusion of patients followed from uncontrolled infection, other autoimmune disease, pregnancy or lactation. Germline loops: CDR1 MGHDK, CDR2 SYGVNS. Trimming removed 8 bases from V and 2 bases from J, with 12 bases in between. The CDR3 totals 13 residues.

The receptor was isolated from a woman between 18 and 29 years old with Graves' hyperthyroidism. The V gene is TRBV25-1, the J gene TRBJ1-1; no clear D. The sample consisted of peripheral blood or thyroid tissue (not recorded which). In DNA, the CDR3 is TGTGCCAGCCCGGGTATACTTAACACTGAAGCTTTCTTT. It specifies CASPGILNTEAFF.